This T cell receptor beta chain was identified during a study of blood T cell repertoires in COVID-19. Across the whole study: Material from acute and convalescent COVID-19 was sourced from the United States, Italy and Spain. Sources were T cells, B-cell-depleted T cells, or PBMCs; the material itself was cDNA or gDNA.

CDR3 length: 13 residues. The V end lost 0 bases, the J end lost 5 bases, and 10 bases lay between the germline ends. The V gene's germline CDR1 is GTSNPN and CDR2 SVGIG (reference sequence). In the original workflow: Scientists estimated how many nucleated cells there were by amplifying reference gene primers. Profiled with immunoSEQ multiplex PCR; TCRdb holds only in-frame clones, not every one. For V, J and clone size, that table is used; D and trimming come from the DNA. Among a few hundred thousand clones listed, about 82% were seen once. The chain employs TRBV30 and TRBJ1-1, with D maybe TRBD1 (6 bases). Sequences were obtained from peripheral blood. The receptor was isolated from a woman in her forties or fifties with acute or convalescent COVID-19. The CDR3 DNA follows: TGTGCCTGGAGTGTAAACAGGGAAACTGAAGCTTTCTTT. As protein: CAWSVNRETEAFF.